Sequencing of this TCR beta chain was carried out in a study of identical twins (dated by TCRdb to the mid-2010s). With regard to the full study: TCR alpha and beta repertoires from monozygotic twins, unrelated adults of various ages and cord blood were deep-sequenced to test whether fetal clonotypes persist. To rule out contamination, the twin experiments were replicated at different times with different library preparation protocols.

Only healthy Caucasian donors were included. Using Miltenyi CD45RO+ enrichment and human naive T-cell isolation kits, memory (CD45RO+) and naive T cells were isolated from PBMC. The CDR3 runs 16 amino acids, cysteine and phenylalanine included. Only the CDR3 DNA stays, 48 bases, in frame from base 1. V loses 0 bases at its end and J loses 5 bases; junction bases beyond the gene matches: 4. Via the germline V gene (reference sequence), CDR1 is DFQATT and CDR2 SNEGSKA. The study at large found these results: Zero-insertion analyses could be partly confounded by invariant T cells such as MAIT and iNKT, although diverse VJ usage argued against such confounding for most clonotypes. Out-of-frame TCR alpha sharing in monozygotic twins was systematically underestimated by recombination models, whereas sharing between unrelated individuals was in agreement with the recombination models. Because the same donors could not be followed over many years, the conclusions depended on cross-sectional statistical analysis. The excess sharing between twins in beta out-of-frame sequences was weaker because fewer shared sequences reduced the signal-to-noise ratio. Fewer insertions were carried by abundant cord blood beta clonotypes; a weaker similar trend was observed in young adult naive repertoires, while no such trend was observed in memory repertoires. Compared with coincidental sharing between unrelated individuals, out-of-frame TCR alpha sequences shared between twins had an excess of sequences with low generation probability.

The library was made by 5' RACE. Instrument on record: Illumina HiSeq 2000. Template switching introduced a universal primer binding site; the final cDNA contained a unique molecular identifier, enabling accurate counting of TCR cDNA molecules. Specific primers in the conserved constant-segment region were used to synthesize first-strand cDNA for TCR alpha and beta chains. Each cDNA library was double barcoded, with a SMART-Mk sample barcode plus Illumina barcodes, to control for contamination. Two successive PCR steps introduced TruSeq adapter sequences along with Illumina sample barcodes. Sequencing of the TCR alpha and beta cDNA libraries was done on the Illumina HiSeq platform using custom primers. As for how the authors treated the data: MiGEC was used to process raw reads and extract unique molecular identifiers, and MiXCR was used to find CDR3 positions. Recombination models were inferred per individual with the repgenHMM and IGoR tools using an EM algorithm. The analysis of shared clonotypes was done with the tcR package in R, with sharing normalized by the product of cloneset sizes. To study raw recombination without the effects of thymic and clonal selection, out-of-frame nonproductive sequences were analyzed. The public reads were reprocessed in TCRdb via fastp at Q25 and MiXCR, keeping in-frame beta chains. Each CDR3 protein gets just one entry, which takes the most common genes and DNA from the rows behind it. The authors' filters were not applied to this entry. The sample table records around 240,000 distinct CDR3 sequences; roughly 10% of these occur just once. The ten largest clones add up to approximately 11% of the sample.

This clonotype was observed a handful of times. What antigen it recognizes has not been identified. Per-base qualities were not stored, and no clone one base away is much larger. The chain is made from TRBV20-1 and TRBJ2-1, with TRBD2 identical over 13 junction bases. This receptor was taken from a man over 45 in good health. Sequencing was done on a sample of memory T cells sorted from blood. What the cell subset or site label conveys for this sample: CD45RO+ enriched T cells. CDR3 loop: CSARERLAGGHNEQFF. The DNA sequence is TGCAGTGCTAGAGAGAGACTAGCGGGAGGCCACAATGAGCAGTTCTTC.